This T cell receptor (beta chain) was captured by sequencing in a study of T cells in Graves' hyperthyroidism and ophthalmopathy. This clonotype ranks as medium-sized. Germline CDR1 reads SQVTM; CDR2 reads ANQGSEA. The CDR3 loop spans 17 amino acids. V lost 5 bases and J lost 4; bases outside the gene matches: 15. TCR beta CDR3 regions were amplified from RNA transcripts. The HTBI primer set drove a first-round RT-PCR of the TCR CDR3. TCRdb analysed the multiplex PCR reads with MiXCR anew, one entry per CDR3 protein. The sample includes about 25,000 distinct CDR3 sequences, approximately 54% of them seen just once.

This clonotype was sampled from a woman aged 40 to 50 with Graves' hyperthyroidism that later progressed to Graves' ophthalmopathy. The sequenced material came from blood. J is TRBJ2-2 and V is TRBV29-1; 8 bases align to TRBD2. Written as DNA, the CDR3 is TGCAGCGTTAGCACCGCCCGCGGGACTAGAGGCACCGGGGAGCTGTTTTTT. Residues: CSVSTARGTRGTGELFF.